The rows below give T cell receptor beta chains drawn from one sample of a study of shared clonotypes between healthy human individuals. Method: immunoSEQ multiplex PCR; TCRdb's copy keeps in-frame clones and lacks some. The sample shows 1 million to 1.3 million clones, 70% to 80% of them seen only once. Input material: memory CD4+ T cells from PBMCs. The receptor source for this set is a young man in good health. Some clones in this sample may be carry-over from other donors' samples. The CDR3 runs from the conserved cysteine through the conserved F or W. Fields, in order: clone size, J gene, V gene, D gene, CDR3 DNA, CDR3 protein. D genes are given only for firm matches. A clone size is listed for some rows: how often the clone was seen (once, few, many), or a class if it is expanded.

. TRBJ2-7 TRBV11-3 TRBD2 TGTGCCAGCAGCCCGTCGGGACTAGCGGGAGCCGAGCAGTACTTC CASSPSGLAGAEQYF
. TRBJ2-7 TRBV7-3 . TGTGCCAGCAGCCCGGTCGGGTACTTC CASSPVGYF
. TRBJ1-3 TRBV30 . TGTGCCTGGGGCGGGCGGGGATCTGGAAACACCATATATTTT CAWGGRGSGNTIYF
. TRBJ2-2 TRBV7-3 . TGTGCCAGCAGCAACCGGACGGTGCACACCGGGGAGCTGTTTTTT CASSNRTVHTGELFF
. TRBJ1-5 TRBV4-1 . TGCGCCAGCAGCCAAGTTCCCCTCCCAGGGGCTCGAAAGCCCCAGCATTTT CASSQVPLPGARKPQHF
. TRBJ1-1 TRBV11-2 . TGTGCCAGCAGCCCAGATTCAGTAGGGTTGGCTTTCTTT CASSPDSVGLAFF
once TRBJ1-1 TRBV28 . TGTGCCAGCAGTTTGGGGGACCGTCGGGAAGCTTTCTTT CASSLGDRREAFF
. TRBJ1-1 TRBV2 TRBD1 TGTGCCAGCGACCGGGACAGGGGGCCCCTCGCTTTCTTT CASDRDRGPLAFF
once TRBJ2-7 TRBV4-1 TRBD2 TGCGCCAGCAGCCAGGGTGGACTAGCCGACTCCGAGCAGTACTTC CASSQGGLADSEQYF
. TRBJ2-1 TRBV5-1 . TGCGCCAGCAGCTTGGCGGCAGGGGTCGACAATGAGCAGTTCTTC CASSLAAGVDNEQFF
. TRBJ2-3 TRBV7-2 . TGTGCCAGCAGCTTAGTAAGGTATCCCAATACGCAGTATTTT CASSLVRYPNTQYF
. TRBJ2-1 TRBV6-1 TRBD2 TGTGCCAGCAGGAAGAGGACTAGCGCGGGCAATGAGCAGTTCTTC CASRKRTSAGNEQFF
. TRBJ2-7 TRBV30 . TGTGCCTGGGGAGGGAACAGGGGTAGTCTCTACGAGCAGTACTTC CAWGGNRGSLYEQYF
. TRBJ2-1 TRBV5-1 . TGCGCCAGCAGCACCGTGGCGGGATCGTACAATGAGCAGTTCTTC CASSTVAGSYNEQFF
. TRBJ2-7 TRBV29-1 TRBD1 TGCAGTGCCCGGGACAGGGGGCCGGGTGAGCAGTACTTC CSARDRGPGEQYF
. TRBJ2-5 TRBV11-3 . TGTGCCAGCAGCTTAGATTTTAACCAAGAGACCCAGTACTTC CASSLDFNQETQYF
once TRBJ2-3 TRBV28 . TGTGCCAGCAGTTTAAACCGGGGTGCAGATACGCAGTATTTT CASSLNRGADTQYF
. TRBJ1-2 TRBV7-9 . TGTGCCAGCAGCTTAGAGCAGGGGCGGGTCTATGGCTACACCTTC CASSLEQGRVYGYTF
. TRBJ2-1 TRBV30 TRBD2 TGTGCCTGGAAGGCTAGCGGGAGGGGATACAATGAGCAGTTCTTC CAWKASGRGYNEQFF
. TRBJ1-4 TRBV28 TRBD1 TGTGCCAGCAGTTCCGGCTTACAGGGGGCGTTTGAAAAACTGTTTTTT CASSSGLQGAFEKLFF
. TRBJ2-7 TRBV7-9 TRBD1 TGTGCCAGCAGCCGACAGGGGGGCGAGCAGTACTTC CASSRQGGEQYF
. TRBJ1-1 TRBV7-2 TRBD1 TGTGCCAGCAGCCCTATTGACAGGGGGCCCACTGAAGCTTTCTTT CASSPIDRGPTEAFF
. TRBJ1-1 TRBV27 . TGTGCCAGCAGTTTATCGGGGGGCCGGGCAGGGCTGAACACTGAAGCTTTCTTT CASSLSGGRAGLNTEAFF
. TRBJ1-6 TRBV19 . TGTGCCAGTAGTATTGCACAGGCTCGCTCACCCCTCCACTTT CASSIAQARSPLHF
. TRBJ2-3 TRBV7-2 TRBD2 TGTGCCAGCAGCTTACGCGGGAGCAGGACGGCAGATACGCAGTATTTT CASSLRGSRTADTQYF
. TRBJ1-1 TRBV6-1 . TGTGCCAGCAGTGCCGCGACACCGGGCACTGAAGCTTTCTTT CASSAATPGTEAFF
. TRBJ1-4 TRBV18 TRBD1 TGTGCCAGCTCGGCCGGGACAGGGGTTAGAGAAAAACTGTTTTTT CASSAGTGVREKLFF
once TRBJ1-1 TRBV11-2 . TGTGCCAGCAGCTTAAATTGGCTTTACACTGAAGCTTTCTTT CASSLNWLYTEAFF
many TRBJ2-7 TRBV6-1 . TGTGCCAGCAGTGTCTCGGACAACTACGAGCAGTACTTC CASSVSDNYEQYF
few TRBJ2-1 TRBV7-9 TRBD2 TGTGCCAGCAACGGGAGGGGCAATGAGCAGTTCTTC CASNGRGNEQFF
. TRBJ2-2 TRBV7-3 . TGTGCCAGCAGCTTAACTTCCCAGGGGTCGACTTCCGGGGTCACCGGGGAGCTGTTTTTT CASSLTSQGSTSGVTGELFF
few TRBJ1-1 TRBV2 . TGTGCCAGCAAGGGACGAGGTGCGAACACTGAAGCTTTCTTT CASKGRGANTEAFF
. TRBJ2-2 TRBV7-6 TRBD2 TGTGCCAGCAGCTTAGCGAGTAGCGGGAGAGTGAACACCGGGGAGCTGTTTTTT CASSLASSGRVNTGELFF
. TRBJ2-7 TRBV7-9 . TGTGCCAGCAGCCCCCCAGGGCCCAACGAGCAGTACTTC CASSPPGPNEQYF
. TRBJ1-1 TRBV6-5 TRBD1 TGTGCCAGCAGTTACTCCGGACAGGGGTTCTCTGAAGCTTTCTTT CASSYSGQGFSEAFF
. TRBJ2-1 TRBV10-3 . TGTGCCATCAGCCGAGGCGGAGCCGCCTACAATGAGCAGTTCTTC CAISRGGAAYNEQFF
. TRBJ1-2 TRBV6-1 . TGTGCCAGCATCCCCTGGGGGGTTAACTATGGCTACACCTTC CASIPWGVNYGYTF
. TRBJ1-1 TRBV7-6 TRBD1 TGTGCCAGCAGCCATGACAGGGGAGACACTGAAGCTTTCTTT CASSHDRGDTEAFF
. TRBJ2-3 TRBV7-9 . TGTGCCAGCAGCTTAAGGCCGGATACGCAGTATTTT CASSLRPDTQYF